The clone carrying this T cell receptor beta chain occurred a few times. Its antigen is as yet unknown. Ten milliliters of peripheral blood were drawn from each donor into EDTA-treated tubes. This CDR3 spans 15 amino acids. Germline assignment: CDR1 SGHAT and CDR2 FQNNGV. The V end lost 1 base, the J end lost 14 bases, and 21 bases lay between the germline ends. The data belong to a study of blood T cells in healthy people across ages. Study conclusions and caveats: The study found more naive CD4+ cells and higher diversity in long-lived than aged donors.

A J-beta primer mix and a sample-barcoded 5' primer were used in a second PCR of about 7 to 12 cycles. Each TCR beta cDNA got a 12-nucleotide random molecular identifier. The study obtained at least 3 million CDR3-containing paired-end reads from every sample. TCRdb re-called the 5' RACE reads through MiXCR, storing one row per CDR3 protein. The repertoire holds 650,000 to 1,000,000 distinct CDR3 sequences, with more than 35% as singletons. The specimen was blood. The receptor comes from a man older than 75 in good health. The chain joins TRBV11-2 to TRBJ2-4; no firm D call. In DNA, the CDR3 is TGTGCCAGCAGCTTAGTCCGTGGAAATCTGCATCCGGAGTACTTC. The encoded protein is CASSLVRGNLHPEYF.